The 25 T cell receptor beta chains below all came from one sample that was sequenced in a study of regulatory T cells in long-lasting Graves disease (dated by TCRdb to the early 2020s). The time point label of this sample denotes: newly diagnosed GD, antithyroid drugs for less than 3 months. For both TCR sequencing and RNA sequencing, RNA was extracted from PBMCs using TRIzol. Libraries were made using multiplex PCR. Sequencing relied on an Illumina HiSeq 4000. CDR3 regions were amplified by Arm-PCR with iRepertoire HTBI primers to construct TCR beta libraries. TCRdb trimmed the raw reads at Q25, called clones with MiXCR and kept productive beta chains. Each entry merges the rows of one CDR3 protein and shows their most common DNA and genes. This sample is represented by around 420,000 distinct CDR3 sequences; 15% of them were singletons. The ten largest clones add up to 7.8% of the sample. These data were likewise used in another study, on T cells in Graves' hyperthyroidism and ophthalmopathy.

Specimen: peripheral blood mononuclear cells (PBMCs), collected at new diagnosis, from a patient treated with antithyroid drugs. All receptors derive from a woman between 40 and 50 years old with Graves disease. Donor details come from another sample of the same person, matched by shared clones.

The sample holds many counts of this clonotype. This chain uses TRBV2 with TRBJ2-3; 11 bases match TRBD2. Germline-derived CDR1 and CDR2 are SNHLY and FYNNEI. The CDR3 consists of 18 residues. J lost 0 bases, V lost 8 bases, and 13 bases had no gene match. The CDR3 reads CASAKSLAGGLSTDTQYF. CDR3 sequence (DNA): TGTGCCAGCGCGAAATCCCTAGCGGGAGGTCTAAGCACAGATACGCAGTATTTT.

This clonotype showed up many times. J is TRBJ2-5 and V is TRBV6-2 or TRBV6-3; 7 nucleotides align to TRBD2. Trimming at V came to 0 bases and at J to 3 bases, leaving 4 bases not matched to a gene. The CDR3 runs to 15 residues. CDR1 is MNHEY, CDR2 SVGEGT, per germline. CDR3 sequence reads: CASSYSGLAEETQYF. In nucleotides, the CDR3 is TGTGCCAGCAGTTACTCGGGTCTAGCGGAAGAGACCCAGTACTTC.

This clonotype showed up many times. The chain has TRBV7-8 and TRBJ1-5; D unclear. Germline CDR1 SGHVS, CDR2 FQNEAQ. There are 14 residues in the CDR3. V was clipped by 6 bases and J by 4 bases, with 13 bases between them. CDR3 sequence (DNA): TGTGCCAGCAGGCTGGGCGCTCAAAATCAGCCCCAGCATTTT. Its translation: CASRLGAQNQPQHF.

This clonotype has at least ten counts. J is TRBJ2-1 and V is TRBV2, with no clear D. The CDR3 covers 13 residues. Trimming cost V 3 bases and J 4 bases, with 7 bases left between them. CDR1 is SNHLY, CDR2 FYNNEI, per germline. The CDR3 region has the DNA TGTGCCAGCAGTGATGTCCCTTACAATGAGCAGTTCTTC. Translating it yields CASSDVPYNEQFF.

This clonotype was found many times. Here the CDR3 reads CASRTGFLDEQYF. The CDR3 DNA sequence: TGTGCCAGCAGGACAGGGTTTCTCGACGAGCAGTACTTC. The rearrangement joins TRBV12-3 or TRBV12-4 to TRBJ2-7; 7 nucleotides match TRBD1. The trim removed 6 bases at V and 5 bases at J, leaving 7 bases unmatched. The CDR3 covers 13 residues.

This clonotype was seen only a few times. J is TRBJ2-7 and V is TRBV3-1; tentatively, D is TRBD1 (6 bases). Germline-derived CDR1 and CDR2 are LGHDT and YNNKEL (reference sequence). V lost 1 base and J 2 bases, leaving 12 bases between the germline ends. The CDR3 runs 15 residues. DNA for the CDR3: TGTGCCAGCAGCCAAGTGCAGGGGTTTCCCTACGAGCAGTACTTC. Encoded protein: CASSQVQGFPYEQYF.

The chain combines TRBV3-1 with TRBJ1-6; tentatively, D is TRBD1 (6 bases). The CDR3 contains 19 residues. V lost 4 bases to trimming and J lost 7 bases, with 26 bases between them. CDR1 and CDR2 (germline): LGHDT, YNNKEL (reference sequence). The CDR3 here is CASSPRSGLRQAPNSPLHF. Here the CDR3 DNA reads TGTGCCAGCAGCCCCAGAAGCGGACTTCGACAGGCCCCCAATTCACCCCTCCACTTT. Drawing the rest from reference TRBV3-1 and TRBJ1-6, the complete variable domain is DTAVSQTPKYLVTQMGNDKSIKCEQNLGHDTMYWYKQDSKKFLKIMFSYNNKELIINETVPNRFSPKSPDKAHLNLHINSLELGDSAVYFCASSPRSGLRQAPNSPLHFGNGTRLTVT.

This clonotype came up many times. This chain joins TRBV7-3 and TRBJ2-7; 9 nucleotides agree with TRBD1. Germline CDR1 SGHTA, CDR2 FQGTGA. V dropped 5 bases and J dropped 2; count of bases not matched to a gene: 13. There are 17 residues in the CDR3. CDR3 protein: CASSPRRPTGGAYEQYF. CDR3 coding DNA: TGTGCCAGCAGCCCCCGTCGTCCGACAGGGGGTGCCTACGAGCAGTACTTC.

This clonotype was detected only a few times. The CDR3 coding sequence is TGTGCCACCAAAGCAGGGGGGGGTTTTTGGGCCGGGGAGCTGTTTTTT. Encoded protein: CATKAGGGFWAGELFF. The chain combines TRBV19 with TRBJ2-2; D may correspond to TRBD1 or TRBD2 (7 bases each). CDR1 LNHDA and CDR2 SQIVND come from the germline V gene (reference sequence). The CDR3 sequence is 16 residues long. The V end was cut by 10 bases, the J end by 6 bases, with 24 bases between.

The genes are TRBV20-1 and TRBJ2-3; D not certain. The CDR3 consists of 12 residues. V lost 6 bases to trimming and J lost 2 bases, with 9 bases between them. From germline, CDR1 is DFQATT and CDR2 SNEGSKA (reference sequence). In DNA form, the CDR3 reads TGCAGTGCCTCTATGCACACAGATACGCAGTATTTT. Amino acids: CSASMHTDTQYF.

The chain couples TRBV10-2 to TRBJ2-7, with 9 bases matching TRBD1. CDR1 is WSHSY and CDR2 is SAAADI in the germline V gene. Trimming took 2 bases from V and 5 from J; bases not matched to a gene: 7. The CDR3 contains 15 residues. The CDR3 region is CASSEDMGTGHEQYF. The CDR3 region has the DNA TGCGCCAGCAGTGAGGATATGGGGACAGGGCACGAGCAGTACTTC.

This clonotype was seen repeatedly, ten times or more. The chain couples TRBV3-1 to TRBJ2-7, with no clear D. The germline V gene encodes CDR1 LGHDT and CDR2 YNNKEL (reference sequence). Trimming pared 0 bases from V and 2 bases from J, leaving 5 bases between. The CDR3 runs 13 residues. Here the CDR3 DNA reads TGTGCCAGCAGCCAAGATCAAACCTACGAGCAGTACTTC. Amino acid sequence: CASSQDQTYEQYF.

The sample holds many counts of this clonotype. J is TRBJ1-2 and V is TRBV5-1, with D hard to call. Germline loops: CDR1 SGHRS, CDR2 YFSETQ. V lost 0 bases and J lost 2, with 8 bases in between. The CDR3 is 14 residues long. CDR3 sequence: CASSLEVENYGYTF. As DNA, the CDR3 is TGCGCCAGCAGCTTGGAAGTGGAAAACTATGGCTACACCTTC.

For the CDR3, the DNA is TGTGCCAGCAGTTACCGAGGGATTGCCTACGAGCAGTACTTC. This gives the protein CASSYRGIAYEQYF. The chain carries TRBV6-2 or TRBV6-3 and TRBJ2-3; TRBD2 might be the D (5 bases). The J call is doubtful: the DNA matches TRBJ2-7 better. This CDR3 spans 14 amino acids. Germline CDR1 MNHEY, CDR2 SVGEGT.

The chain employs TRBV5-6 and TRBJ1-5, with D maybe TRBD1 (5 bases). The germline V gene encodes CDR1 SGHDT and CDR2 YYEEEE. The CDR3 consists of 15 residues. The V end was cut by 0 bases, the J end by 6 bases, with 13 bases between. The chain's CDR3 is CASSLALGDGQPQHF. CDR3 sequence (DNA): TGTGCCAGCAGCTTGGCGCTGGGGGACGGTCAGCCCCAGCATTTT.

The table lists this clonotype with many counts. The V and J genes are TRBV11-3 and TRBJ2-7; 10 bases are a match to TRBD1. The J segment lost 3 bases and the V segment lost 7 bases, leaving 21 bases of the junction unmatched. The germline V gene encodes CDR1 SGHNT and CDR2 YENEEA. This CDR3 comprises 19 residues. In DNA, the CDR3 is TGTGCCAGCACCCCGGAGACCGAGAAGACAGGGGGCGCAGACTACGAGCAGTACTTC. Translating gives CASTPETEKTGGADYEQYF.

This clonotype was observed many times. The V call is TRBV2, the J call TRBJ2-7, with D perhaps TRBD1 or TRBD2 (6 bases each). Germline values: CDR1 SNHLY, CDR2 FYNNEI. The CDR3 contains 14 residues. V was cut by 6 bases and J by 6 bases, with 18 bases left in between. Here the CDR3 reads CASRGGEGAGEQYF. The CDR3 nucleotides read TGTGCCAGCAGGGGGGGCGAGGGAGCTGGCGAGCAGTACTTC.

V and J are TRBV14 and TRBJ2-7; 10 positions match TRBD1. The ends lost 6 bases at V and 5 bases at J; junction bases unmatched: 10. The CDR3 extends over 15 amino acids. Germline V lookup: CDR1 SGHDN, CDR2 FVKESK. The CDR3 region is CASRIPRQGAHEQYF. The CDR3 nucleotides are TGTGCCAGCAGAATCCCCCGACAGGGGGCCCACGAGCAGTACTTC.

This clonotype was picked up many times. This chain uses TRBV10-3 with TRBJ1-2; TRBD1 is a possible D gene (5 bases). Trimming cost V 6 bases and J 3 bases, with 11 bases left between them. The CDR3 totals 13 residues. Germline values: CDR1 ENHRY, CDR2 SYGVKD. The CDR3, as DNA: TGTGCCATCAGCCCCGGGACCGACTATGGCTACACCTTC. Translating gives CAISPGTDYGYTF.

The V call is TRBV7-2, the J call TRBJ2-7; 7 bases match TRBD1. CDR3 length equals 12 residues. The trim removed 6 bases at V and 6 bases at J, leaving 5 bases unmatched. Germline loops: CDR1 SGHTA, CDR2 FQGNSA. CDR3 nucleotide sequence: TGTGCCAGCAGTTCCGGGACAGCCGAGCAGTACTTC. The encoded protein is CASSSGTAEQYF.

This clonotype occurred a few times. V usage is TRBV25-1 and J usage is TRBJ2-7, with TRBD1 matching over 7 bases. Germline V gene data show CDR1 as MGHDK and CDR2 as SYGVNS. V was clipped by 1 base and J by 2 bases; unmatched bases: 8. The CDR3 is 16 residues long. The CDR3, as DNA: TGTGCCAGCAGTGAATTTTTTGGGACAGAGACCTACGAGCAGTACTTC. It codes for CASSEFFGTETYEQYF.

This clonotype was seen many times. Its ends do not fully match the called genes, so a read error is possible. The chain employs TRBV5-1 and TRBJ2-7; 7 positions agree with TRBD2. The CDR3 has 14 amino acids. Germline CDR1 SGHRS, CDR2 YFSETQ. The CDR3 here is CASSLGGGGYEQYF. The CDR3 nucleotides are TGTGCCAGCAGCTTGGGTGGGGGGGGCTACGAGCAGTACTTC.

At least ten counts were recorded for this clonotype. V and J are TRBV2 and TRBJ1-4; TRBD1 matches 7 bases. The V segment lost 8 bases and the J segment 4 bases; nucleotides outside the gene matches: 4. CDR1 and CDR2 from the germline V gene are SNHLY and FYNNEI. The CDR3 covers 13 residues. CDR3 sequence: CASGTDYNEKLFF. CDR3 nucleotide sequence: TGTGCCAGCGGGACAGATTATAATGAAAAACTGTTTTTT.

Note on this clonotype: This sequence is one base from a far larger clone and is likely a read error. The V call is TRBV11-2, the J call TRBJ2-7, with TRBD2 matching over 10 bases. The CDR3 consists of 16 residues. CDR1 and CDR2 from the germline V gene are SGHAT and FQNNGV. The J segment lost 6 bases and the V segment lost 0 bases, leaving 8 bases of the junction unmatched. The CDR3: CASSLEGLAGVGEQYF. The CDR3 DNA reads TGTGCCAGCAGCTTAGAAGGGCTAGCGGGAGTTGGCGAGCAGTACTTC.

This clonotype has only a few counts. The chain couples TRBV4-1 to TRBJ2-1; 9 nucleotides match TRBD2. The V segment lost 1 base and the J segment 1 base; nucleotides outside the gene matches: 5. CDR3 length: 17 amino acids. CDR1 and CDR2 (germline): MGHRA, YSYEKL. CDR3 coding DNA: TGCGCCAGCAGCCAAGGCCCGACTAGCGGATCCTACAATGAGCAGTTCTTC. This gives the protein CASSQGPTSGSYNEQFF.